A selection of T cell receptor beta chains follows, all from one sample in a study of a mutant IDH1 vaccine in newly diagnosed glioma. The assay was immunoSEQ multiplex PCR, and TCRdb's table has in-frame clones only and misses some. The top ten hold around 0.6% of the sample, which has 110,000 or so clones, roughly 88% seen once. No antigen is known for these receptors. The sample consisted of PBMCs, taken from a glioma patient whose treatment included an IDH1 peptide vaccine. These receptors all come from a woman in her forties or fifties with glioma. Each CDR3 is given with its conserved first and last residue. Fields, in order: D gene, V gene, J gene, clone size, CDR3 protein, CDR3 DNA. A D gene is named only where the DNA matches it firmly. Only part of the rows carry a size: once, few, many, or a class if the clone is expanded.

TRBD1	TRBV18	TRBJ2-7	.	CASSPTTGVGEQYF	TGTGCCAGCTCACCTACGACAGGGGTGGGCGAGCAGTACTTC
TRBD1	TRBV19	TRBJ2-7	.	CASSAGTGAYEQYF	TGTGCCAGTAGTGCCGGGACAGGGGCCTACGAGCAGTACTTC
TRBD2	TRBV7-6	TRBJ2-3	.	CASSTPSGRALGADTQYF	TGTGCCAGCAGTACCCCTAGCGGGAGGGCCCTCGGGGCAGATACGCAGTATTTT
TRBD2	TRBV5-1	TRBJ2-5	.	CASSIGTSGGSETQYF	TGCGCCAGCAGCATCGGGACTAGCGGAGGATCGGAGACCCAGTACTTC
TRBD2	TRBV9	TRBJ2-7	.	CASSETSGSVYEQYF	TGTGCCAGCAGCGAGACTAGCGGGAGTGTCTACGAGCAGTACTTC
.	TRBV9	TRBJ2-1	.	CASSRDPVVDEQFF	TGTGCCAGCAGCCGGGACCCCGTTGTCGATGAGCAGTTCTTC
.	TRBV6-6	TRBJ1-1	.	CASSRSGPGGTEAFF	TGTGCCAGCAGTCGGTCCGGACCCGGAGGCACTGAAGCTTTCTTT
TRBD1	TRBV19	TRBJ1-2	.	CAGSPFPGTGYGYTF	TGTGCCGGTAGTCCCTTTCCCGGGACAGGGTATGGCTACACCTTC
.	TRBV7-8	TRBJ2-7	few	CASFSALNYEQYF	TGTGCCAGCTTTTCGGCCTTGAACTACGAGCAGTACTTC
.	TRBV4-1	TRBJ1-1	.	CASSQDGRRGSAFF	TGCGCCAGCAGCCAAGATGGGCGGCGGGGTTCGGCTTTCTTT
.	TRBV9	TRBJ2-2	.	CASSKNREGDTGELFF	TGTGCCAGCAGCAAAAACAGGGAGGGGGACACCGGGGAGCTGTTTTTT
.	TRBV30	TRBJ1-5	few	CAWSVRQGHQPQHF	TGTGCCTGGAGTGTACGTCAAGGCCATCAGCCCCAGCATTTT
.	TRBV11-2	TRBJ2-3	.	CASSVSLRRTGTDTQYF	TGTGCCAGCAGCGTCTCCCTTCGGCGGACGGGCACAGATACGCAGTATTTT
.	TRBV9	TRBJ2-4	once	CASSPSPALGGIQYF	TGTGCCAGCAGCCCGTCCCCGGCCCTCGGGGGCATTCAGTACTTC
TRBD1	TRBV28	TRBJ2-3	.	CATRQGLDTQYF	TGTGCCACCCGACAGGGCCTAGATACGCAGTATTTT
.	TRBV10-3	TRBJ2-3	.	CAISDSTDTQYF	TGTGCCATCAGTGATAGCACAGATACGCAGTATTTT
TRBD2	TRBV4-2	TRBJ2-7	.	CASSAGLAGYEQYF	TGTGCCAGCAGTGCCGGGCTAGCGGGGTACGAGCAGTACTTC
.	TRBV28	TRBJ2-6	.	CASTRSGANVLTF	TGTGCCAGCACTAGGTCCGGGGCCAACGTCCTGACTTTC
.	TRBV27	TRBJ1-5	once	CASSEQGRQPQHF	TGTGCCAGCAGTGAGCAGGGACGTCAGCCCCAGCATTTT
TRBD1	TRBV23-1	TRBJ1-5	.	CASSQYGRGLYSNQPQHF	TGCGCCAGCAGTCAATACGGCAGGGGGTTGTATAGCAATCAGCCCCAGCATTTT
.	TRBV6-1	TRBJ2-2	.	CASSGLGTYFGNTGELFF	TGTGCCAGCAGTGGACTGGGGACCTACTTCGGGAACACCGGGGAGCTGTTTTTT
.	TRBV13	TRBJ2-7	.	CASSSSGPGHEQYF	TGTGCCAGCAGCTCCAGCGGGCCAGGCCACGAGCAGTACTTC
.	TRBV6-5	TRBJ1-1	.	CASSYSVGERAFF	TGTGCCAGCAGTTACTCCGTCGGGGAGAGAGCTTTCTTT
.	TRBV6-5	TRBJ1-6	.	CASSYSRTRGRTPLHF	TGTGCCAGCAGTTACTCGAGGACGCGGGGTAGGACACCCCTCCACTTT
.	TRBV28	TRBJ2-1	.	CASSLAHREQFF	TGTGCCAGCAGTTTGGCCCACCGGGAGCAGTTCTTC
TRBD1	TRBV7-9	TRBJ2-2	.	CASSPGQFRTGELFF	TGTGCCAGCAGCCCGGGACAGTTCAGGACCGGGGAGCTGTTTTTT
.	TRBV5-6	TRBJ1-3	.	CASSSSGGAGNTIYF	TGTGCCAGCAGCTCCAGTGGGGGGGCCGGAAACACCATATATTTT
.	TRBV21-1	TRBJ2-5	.	CASFLKRDRPLQETQYF	TGTGCCAGCTTCTTAAAGCGGGACAGACCACTCCAAGAGACCCAGTACTTC
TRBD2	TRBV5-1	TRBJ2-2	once	CASSLASGGLAGGDTGELFF	TGCGCCAGCAGCTTGGCCTCTGGGGGACTAGCGGGAGGAGACACCGGGGAGCTGTTTTTT
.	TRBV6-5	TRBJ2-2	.	CASRTMAGELFF	TGTGCCAGCAGGACGATGGCCGGGGAGCTGTTTTTT
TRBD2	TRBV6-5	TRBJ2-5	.	CASTDLAGTQETQYF	TGTGCCAGCACCGACTTAGCGGGAACCCAAGAGACCCAGTACTTC
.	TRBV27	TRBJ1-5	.	CASSWGQSNQPQHF	TGTGCCAGCAGTTGGGGACAATCCAATCAGCCCCAGCATTTT
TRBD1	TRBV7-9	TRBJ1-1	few	CASSLGTVNTEAFF	TGTGCCAGCAGCCTAGGGACAGTGAACACTGAAGCTTTCTTT
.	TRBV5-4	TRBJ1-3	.	CASSLEDGGMSGNTIYF	TGTGCCAGCAGCTTGGAGGACGGTGGGATGTCTGGAAACACCATATATTTT
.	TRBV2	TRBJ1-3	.	CASSAEFSGNTIYF	TGTGCCAGCAGTGCGGAATTCTCTGGAAACACCATATATTTT
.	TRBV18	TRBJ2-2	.	CASSPSGGPTGELFF	TGTGCCAGCTCACCGAGCGGAGGGCCCACCGGGGAGCTGTTTTTT
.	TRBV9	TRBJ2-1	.	CASSVGQYSYNEQFF	TGTGCCAGCAGCGTAGGACAGTACTCCTACAATGAGCAGTTCTTC
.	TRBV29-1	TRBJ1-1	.	CSVGTANTEAFF	TGCAGCGTTGGGACAGCGAACACTGAAGCTTTCTTT